This entry lists 27 T cell receptor beta chains sequenced from one sample in a study of metastatic and nonmetastatic thyroid tumors. With MiXCR, TCRdb reprocessed the PCR reads. The sample yields under 6,500 clones, about 26% seen once. No patient received treatment before thyroid surgery. Sequenced sample: adjacent normal tissue. These receptors originate from a female donor with papillary thyroid cancer or a benign thyroid nodule (not recorded which). Some clones in this sample may be carry-over from other donors' samples.

This clone qualifies as medium-sized (0.01 to 0.1%). The chain carries TRBV6-1 and TRBJ2-6; D is unresolved. The CDR3 is 15 amino acids. Germline values: CDR1 MNHNS, CDR2 SASEGT. V was pared by 3 bases and J by 0 bases, with 6 bases between. CDR3 sequence: CASSDGDSGANVLTF. The CDR3 DNA reads as TGTGCCAGCAGTGATGGGGACTCTGGGGCCAACGTCCTGACTTTC.

As regards this clone: A read error is likely, as this CDR3 ends without the conserved phenylalanine or tryptophan. The chain links TRBV2 to TRBJ1-4; no clear D. The CDR3 is 14 residues long. Germline V lookup: CDR1 SNHLY, CDR2 FYNNEI. The chain's CDR3 is CASSEEGPAEKLFL. CDR3 nucleotides: TGTGCCAGTAGTGAGGAGGGTCCGGCGGAAAAACTGTTTCTT.

In this sample, this clone is medium-sized. The chain couples TRBV6-2 or TRBV6-3 to TRBJ2-1, with D possibly TRBD2 on 5 matching bases. The CDR3 has 15 residues. V shed 6 bases and J shed 0 bases, with 12 bases lying between them. Germline loops: CDR1 MNHEY, CDR2 SVGEGT. This chain's CDR3 is CASSPSGSSYNEQFF. The CDR3 DNA follows: TGTGCCAGCAGCCCCAGCGGTAGCTCCTACAATGAGCAGTTCTTC.

This clone is medium-sized within its sample. The chain carries TRBV11-2 and TRBJ2-7, with 7 bases identical to TRBD2. Unmatched junction bases numbered 4, after V lost 2 bases and J lost 3 bases. Germline V gene data show CDR1 as SGHAT and CDR2 as FQNNGV. CDR3 length equals 14 residues. CDR3 sequence reads: CASSLLLAGYEQYF. CDR3 sequence (DNA): TGTGCCAGCAGCTTACTGTTAGCGGGCTACGAGCAGTACTTC.

This clone is medium-sized (0.01 to 0.1%) within its sample. The rearrangement joins TRBV4-3 to TRBJ2-2, with TRBD2 matching 10 bases. From germline, CDR1 is LGHNA and CDR2 YSLEER. This CDR3 has 16 residues. V shed 1 base, J shed 8 bases, and the junction held 7 bases outside the gene matches. CDR3 in DNA: TGCGCCAGCAGCCAAGTGTCTAGCGGGGGAGGGGGGGAGCTGTTTTTT. Translation gives CASSQVSSGGGGELFF.

This clone was observed a few times. This chain joins TRBV27 and TRBJ2-3; either TRBD1 or TRBD2 may fit D (5 bases each). Germline values: CDR1 MNHEY, CDR2 SMNVEV (reference sequence). The V gene lost 1 base and the J gene lost 1 base, with 12 bases spanning the gap. The CDR3 totals 16 residues. The CDR3 sequence is CASSLFRGAGTDTQYF. CDR3 DNA: TGTGCCAGCAGTTTATTTAGGGGAGCTGGCACAGATACGCAGTATTTT.

This clone was seen a few times. J is TRBJ2-3 and V is TRBV6-1; perhaps TRBD2 as D (5 bases). Trimming cost V 3 bases and J 1 base, with 11 bases left between them. This CDR3 region has 15 residues. Germline CDR1 MNHNS, CDR2 SASEGT. The CDR3 protein is CASSDSRAGTDTQYF. For the CDR3, the DNA is TGTGCCAGCAGTGACTCGCGGGCCGGCACAGATACGCAGTATTTT.

The rearrangement joins TRBV6-2 or TRBV6-3 to TRBJ1-5; D is unclear. The CDR3 has 12 amino acids. Germline V gene data show CDR1 as MNHEY and CDR2 as SVGEGT. V was cut by 2 bases and J by 6 bases, with 5 bases left in between. The CDR3 spells CASSYPVQPQHF. CDR3 sequence (DNA): TGTGCCAGCAGTTACCCGGTTCAGCCCCAGCATTTT.

This chain links TRBV19 with TRBJ2-2; 7 bases match TRBD2. After removal of 2 bases from V and 7 bases from J, the junction contained 7 bases not matched to a gene. The CDR3 length is 15 residues. The germline CDR1 and CDR2 sequences are LNHDA and SQIVND (reference sequence). CDR3 sequence reads: CASSISSGWGGELFF. CDR3 DNA: TGTGCCAGTAGTATATCTAGCGGTTGGGGCGGGGAGCTGTTTTTT.

The chain combines TRBV3-1 with TRBJ2-1; D unclear. Germline values: CDR1 LGHDT, CDR2 YNNKEL (reference sequence). V shed 3 bases and J shed 5 bases, with 5 bases lying between them. This CDR3 comprises 12 residues. CDR3: CASSHLHNEQFF. CDR3 DNA: TGTGCCAGCAGCCACCTACACAATGAGCAGTTCTTC.

The chain joins TRBV30 to TRBJ1-6; no firm D call. Germline CDR1 reads GTSNPN; CDR2 reads SVGIG (reference sequence). V was pared by 4 bases and J by 3 bases, with 7 bases between. The CDR3 loop spans 13 amino acids. The CDR3 sequence is CAWTENYNSPLHF. The CDR3 coding sequence is TGTGCCTGGACAGAAAACTATAATTCACCCCTCCACTTT.

By sample share, this clone is medium-sized (0.01 to 0.1%). V gene TRBV20-1 combines with J gene TRBJ1-6; D ambiguous. The CDR3 sequence is 16 residues long. The V end lost 5 bases, the J end lost 0 bases, and 14 bases lay between the germline ends. CDR1 and CDR2 (germline): DFQATT, SNEGSKA (reference sequence). For the CDR3, the DNA is TGCAGTGCTCCATTCGAGGAGAGCTCCTATAATTCACCCCTCCACTTT. This translates into CSAPFEESSYNSPLHF.

Judged by abundance, this clone is medium-sized (0.01 to 0.1%). V gene TRBV6-1 combines with J gene TRBJ2-5, with TRBD1 matching over 9 bases. V gave up 5 bases and J gave up 4 bases; unmatched junction bases: 8. CDR1 and CDR2 from the germline V gene are MNHNS and SASEGT. CDR3 length: 15 residues. This CDR3 is CASSTHRGRGETQYF. Here the CDR3 DNA reads TGTGCCAGCAGTACTCACAGGGGGCGCGGAGAGACCCAGTACTTC.

This chain links TRBV5-5 with TRBJ2-7, with D unresolved. CDR3 length: 15 residues. Trimming pared 0 bases from V and 3 bases from J, leaving 13 bases between. Germline V gene sequence: CDR1 SGHKS, CDR2 YYEKEE (reference sequence). CDR3 sequence (DNA): TGTGCCAGCAGCTTGGACTTGTCTCCTCTCTACGAGCAGTACTTC. Residues: CASSLDLSPLYEQYF.

This clone is categorized as medium-sized (0.01 to 0.1%). The chain is built from TRBV19 and TRBJ1-4; 12 bases align to TRBD1. The CDR3 spans 17 residues. The V gene's germline CDR1 is LNHDA and CDR2 SQIVND (reference sequence). The ends lost 5 bases at V and 1 base at J; junction bases unmatched: 5. The CDR3 loop reads CASSPRDRGLTNEKLFF. The CDR3 DNA follows: TGTGCCAGTAGTCCTCGGGACAGGGGGCTAACTAATGAAAAACTGTTTTTT.

The chain links TRBV3-1 to TRBJ1-1; 10 bases are shared with TRBD1. Germline V gene sequence: CDR1 LGHDT, CDR2 YNNKEL (reference sequence). The CDR3 sequence is 19 residues long. V was pared by 4 bases and J by 0 bases, with 14 bases of the junction left unmatched. This CDR3 is CASSPRGGQGLGMNTEAFF. The CDR3 DNA follows: TGTGCCAGCAGCCCTCGAGGGGGACAGGGGTTAGGGATGAACACTGAAGCTTTCTTT.

This clone was counted between two and nine times. Germline is not matched at one junction end, which may reflect a read error. This chain connects TRBV28 to TRBJ2-7; a weak D match, TRBD2 (5 bases). The CDR3 totals 13 residues. The germline V gene encodes CDR1 MDHEN and CDR2 SYDVKM. The CDR3 DNA reads as TGTGCCAGCAGTCGTCCTTGGGAGCTCGGTCAGTACTTT. As protein: CASSRPWELGQYF. The full variable domain, completed using reference TRBV28 and TRBJ2-7, is DVKVTQSSRYLVKRTGEKVFLECVQDMDHENMFWYRQDPGLGLRLIYFSYDVKMKEKGDIPEGYSVSREKKERFSLILESASTNQTSMYLCASSRPWELGQYFGPGTRLTVT.

This clone has a handful of counts. The gene calls are TRBV27 and TRBJ1-1; no clear D. CDR3 size: 15 residues. The ends were cut back, 6 bases at V and 0 bases at J, with 14 bases in the middle. Germline CDR1 is MNHEY and CDR2 is SMNVEV (reference sequence). The CDR3, as DNA: TGTGCCAGCAGGCCCCTTGGGATTTTGAACACTGAAGCTTTCTTT. Its translation: CASRPLGILNTEAFF.

In this sample, this clone is medium-sized. The chain is built from TRBV6-2 or TRBV6-3 and TRBJ2-5; a possible D gene is TRBD1 (5 bases). V was trimmed by 4 bases and J by 4 bases, leaving 19 bases between them. CDR1 and CDR2 (germline): MNHEY, SVGEGT. The CDR3 extends over 16 amino acids. The CDR3 sequence: CASSSRVRQTSETQYF. The CDR3 DNA follows: TGTGCCAGCAGTTCCAGAGTGAGACAGACCTCAGAGACCCAGTACTTC.

The chain has TRBV7-9 and TRBJ2-7, with 9 positions matching TRBD2. V lost 5 bases to trimming and J lost 4 bases; unmatched junction nucleotides: 6. From germline, CDR1 is SEHNR and CDR2 FQNEAQ (reference sequence). This CDR3 spans 14 amino acids. The CDR3 bases are TGTGCCAGCAGCCCACAGACTAGCGGTTACGAGCAGTACTTC. Amino acids: CASSPQTSGYEQYF.

By frequency in the sample, this clone is medium-sized. The chain employs TRBV28 and TRBJ2-2; D may be TRBD2 (6 bases). The germline CDR1 and CDR2 sequences are MDHEN and SYDVKM. The CDR3 is made up of 14 amino acids. V was pared by 2 bases and J by 6 bases, with 10 bases between. CDR3 in amino acids: CASSLPGRAGELFF. The CDR3 bases are TGTGCCAGCAGTTTACCCGGGAGAGCCGGGGAGCTGTTTTTT.

This clone was picked up many times. The genes are TRBV9 and TRBJ2-3; 8 bases are shared with TRBD1. The CDR3 has 15 amino acids. The ends lost 0 bases at V and 5 bases at J; junction bases unmatched: 5. Germline V lookup: CDR1 SGDLS, CDR2 YYNGEE. For the CDR3, the DNA is TGTGCCAGCAGCGTAGCTCCAGGGGGCAAAGATACGCAGTATTTT. Its translation: CASSVAPGGKDTQYF.

This sequence joins TRBV11-3 and TRBJ2-7; D is undetermined. Trimming pared 8 bases from V and 6 bases from J, leaving 14 bases between. CDR3 size: 12 residues. Germline loops: CDR1 SGHNT, CDR2 YENEEA. The CDR3 protein is CASEVGWGEQYF. The DNA of the CDR3 is TGTGCCAGCGAGGTGGGATGGGGCGAGCAGTACTTC.

This clone was counted only a few times. CDR3 DNA: TGTGCCAGCAGCGGACAGGGGGCTATCTATGGCTACACCTTC. As protein: CASSGQGAIYGYTF. This chain uses TRBV6-1 with TRBJ1-2; the match to TRBD1 covers 11 bases. Germline V lookup: CDR1 MNHNS, CDR2 SASEGT. CDR3 size: 14 residues. Germline trimming cut 6 bases from V and 4 bases from J; bases unmatched to any gene: 4.

CDR3 coding DNA: TGTGCCAGCGCCGGGACAGGGTACTACAATGAGCAGTTCTTC. This gives the protein CASAGTGYYNEQFF. The rearrangement joins TRBV27 to TRBJ2-1; 9 positions agree with TRBD1. The CDR3 extends over 14 amino acids. The J segment lost 3 bases and the V segment lost 8 bases, leaving 5 bases of the junction unmatched. Germline values: CDR1 MNHEY, CDR2 SMNVEV (reference sequence).

As for this clone: The junction departs from germline at one end; a sequencing error may be responsible. The rearrangement joins TRBV5-1 to TRBJ1-2; the match to TRBD1 covers 9 bases. The germline CDR1 and CDR2 sequences are SGHRS and YFSETQ. This CDR3 spans 13 amino acids. The CDR3 DNA follows: TGCGCTAGCAGTCAACAGGGGGCGACAGGCTACACCTTC. The encoded protein is CASSQQGATGYTF.

This clone is termed medium-sized. The V call is TRBV4-2, the J call TRBJ2-7, with TRBD2 as a possible D gene (6 bases). The CDR3 loop spans 13 amino acids. CDR1 and CDR2 from the germline V gene are LGHNA and YNFKEQ. Trimming pared 8 bases from V and 3 bases from J, leaving 14 bases between. The CDR3 loop reads CASQEGKDYEQYF. As DNA, the CDR3 is TGTGCCAGCCAGGAGGGGAAGGACTACGAGCAGTACTTC.